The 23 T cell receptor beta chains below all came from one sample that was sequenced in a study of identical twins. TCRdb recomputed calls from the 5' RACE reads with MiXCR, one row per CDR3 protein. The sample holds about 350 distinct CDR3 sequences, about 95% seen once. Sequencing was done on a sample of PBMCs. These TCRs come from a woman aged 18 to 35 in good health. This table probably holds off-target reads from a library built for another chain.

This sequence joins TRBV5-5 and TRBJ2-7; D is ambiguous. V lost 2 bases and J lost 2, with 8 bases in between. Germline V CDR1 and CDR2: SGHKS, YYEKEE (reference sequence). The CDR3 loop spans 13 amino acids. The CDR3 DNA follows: TGTGCCAGCAGCTTTACAGTGGCCTACGAGCAGTACTTC. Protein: CASSFTVAYEQYF. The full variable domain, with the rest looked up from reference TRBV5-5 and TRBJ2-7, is DAGVTQSPTHLIKTRGQQVTLRCSPISGHKSVSWYQQVLGQGPQFIFQYYEKEERGRGNFPDRFSARQFPNYSSELNVNALLLGDSALYLCASSFTVAYEQYFGPGTRLTVT.

This chain's CDR3 is CASSDPGVLNYEQYF. For the CDR3, the DNA is TGTGCCAGCAGTGACCCGGGAGTTCTGAACTACGAGCAGTACTTC. This chain joins TRBV2 and TRBJ2-7; a weak D match, TRBD2 (6 bases). This CDR3 has 15 amino acids. Germline assignment: CDR1 SNHLY and CDR2 FYNNEI. Trimming cost V 3 bases and J 3 bases, with 15 bases left between them.

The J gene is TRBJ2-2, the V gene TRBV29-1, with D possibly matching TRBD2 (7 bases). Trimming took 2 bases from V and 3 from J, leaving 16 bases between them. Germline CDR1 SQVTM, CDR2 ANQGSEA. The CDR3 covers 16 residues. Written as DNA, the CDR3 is TGCAGCGTTGAAATGGGCGGGGGCTATCACACCGGGGAGCTGTTTTTT. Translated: CSVEMGGGYHTGELFF.

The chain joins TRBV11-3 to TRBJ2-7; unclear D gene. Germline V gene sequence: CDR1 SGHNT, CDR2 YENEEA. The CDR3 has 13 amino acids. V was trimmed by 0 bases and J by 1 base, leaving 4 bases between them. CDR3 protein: CASSLDPSYEQYF. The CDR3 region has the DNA TGTGCCAGCAGCTTAGATCCGTCCTACGAGCAGTACTTC.

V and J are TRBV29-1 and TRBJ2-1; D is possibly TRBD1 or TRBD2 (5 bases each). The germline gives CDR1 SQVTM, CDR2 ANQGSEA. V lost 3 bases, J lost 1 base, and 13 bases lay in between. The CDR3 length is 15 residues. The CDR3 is CSVETGTTSYNEQFF. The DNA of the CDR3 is TGCAGCGTTGAGACCGGGACGACTTCCTACAATGAGCAGTTCTTC.

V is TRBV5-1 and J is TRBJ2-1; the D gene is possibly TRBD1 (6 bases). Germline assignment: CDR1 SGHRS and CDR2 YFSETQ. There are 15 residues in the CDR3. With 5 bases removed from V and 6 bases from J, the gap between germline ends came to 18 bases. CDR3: CASRGDRSRGNEQFF. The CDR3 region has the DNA TGCGCCAGCAGAGGCGACAGGTCCAGGGGCAATGAGCAGTTCTTC.

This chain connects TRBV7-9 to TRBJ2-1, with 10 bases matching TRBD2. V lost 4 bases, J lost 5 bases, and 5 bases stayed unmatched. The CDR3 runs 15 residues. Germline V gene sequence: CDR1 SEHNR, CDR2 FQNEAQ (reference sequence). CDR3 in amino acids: CASSYRTSGHNEQFF. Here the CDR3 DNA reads TGTGCCAGCAGCTACCGGACTAGCGGCCACAATGAGCAGTTCTTC.

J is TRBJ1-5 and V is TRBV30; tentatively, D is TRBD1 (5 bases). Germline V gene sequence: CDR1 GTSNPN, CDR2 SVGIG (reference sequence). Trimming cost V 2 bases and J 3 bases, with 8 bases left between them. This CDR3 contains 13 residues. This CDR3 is CAWSPRDNQPQHF. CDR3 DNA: TGTGCCTGGAGTCCCAGGGACAATCAGCCCCAGCATTTT.

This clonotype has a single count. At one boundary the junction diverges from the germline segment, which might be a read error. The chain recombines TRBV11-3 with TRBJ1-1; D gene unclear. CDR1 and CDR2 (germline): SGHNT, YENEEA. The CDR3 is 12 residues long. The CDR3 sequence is CALYLGNNDMRF. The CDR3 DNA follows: TGTGCTCTGTACTTGGGTAACAATGACATGCGCTTT.

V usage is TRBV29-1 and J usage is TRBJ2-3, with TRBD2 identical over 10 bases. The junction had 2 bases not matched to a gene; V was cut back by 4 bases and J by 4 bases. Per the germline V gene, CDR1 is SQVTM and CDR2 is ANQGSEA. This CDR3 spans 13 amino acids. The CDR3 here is CSVGTSGADTQYF. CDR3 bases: TGCAGCGTTGGGACTAGCGGCGCAGATACGCAGTATTTT.

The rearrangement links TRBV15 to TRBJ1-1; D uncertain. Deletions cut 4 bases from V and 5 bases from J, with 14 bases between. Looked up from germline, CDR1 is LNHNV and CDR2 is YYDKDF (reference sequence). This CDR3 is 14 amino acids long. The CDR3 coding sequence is TGTGCCACCAGCATCCGACGGGTGGGAACTGAAGCTTTCTTT. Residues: CATSIRRVGTEAFF.

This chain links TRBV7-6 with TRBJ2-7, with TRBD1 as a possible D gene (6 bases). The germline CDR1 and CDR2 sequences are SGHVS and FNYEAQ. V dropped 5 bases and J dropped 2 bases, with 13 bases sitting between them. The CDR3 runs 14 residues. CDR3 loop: CASSPGTHPYEQYF. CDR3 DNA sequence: TGTGCCAGCAGCCCCGGGACACATCCCTACGAGCAGTACTTC.

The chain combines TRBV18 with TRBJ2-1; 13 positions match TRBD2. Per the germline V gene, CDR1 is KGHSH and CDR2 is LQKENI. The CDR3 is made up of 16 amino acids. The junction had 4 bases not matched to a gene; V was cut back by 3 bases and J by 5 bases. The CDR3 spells CASSPLLAGGNNEQFF. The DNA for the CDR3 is TGTGCCAGCTCACCCCTACTAGCGGGGGGGAACAATGAGCAGTTCTTC.

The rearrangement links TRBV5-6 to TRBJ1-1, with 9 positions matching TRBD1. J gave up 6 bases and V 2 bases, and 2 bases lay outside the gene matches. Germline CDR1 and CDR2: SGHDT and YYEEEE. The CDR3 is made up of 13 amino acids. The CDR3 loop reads CASSFGTGSEAFF. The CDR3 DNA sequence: TGTGCCAGCAGCTTTGGGACAGGGTCTGAAGCTTTCTTT.

The CDR3 loop is CASRSHSYNEQFF. In nucleotides, the CDR3 is TGTGCCAGCAGGAGCCACTCCTACAATGAGCAGTTCTTC. The V call is TRBV28, the J call TRBJ2-1; D unresolved. CDR1 and CDR2 from the germline V gene are MDHEN and SYDVKM. The CDR3 totals 13 residues. Trimming pared 6 bases from V and 0 bases from J, leaving 6 bases between.

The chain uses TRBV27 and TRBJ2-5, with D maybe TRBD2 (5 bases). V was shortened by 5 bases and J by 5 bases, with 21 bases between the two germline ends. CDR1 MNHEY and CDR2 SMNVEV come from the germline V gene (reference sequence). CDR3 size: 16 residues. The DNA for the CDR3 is TGTGCCAGCAGTCCATGGGGAGTAAGGGTTCAGGAGACCCAGTACTTC. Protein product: CASSPWGVRVQETQYF.

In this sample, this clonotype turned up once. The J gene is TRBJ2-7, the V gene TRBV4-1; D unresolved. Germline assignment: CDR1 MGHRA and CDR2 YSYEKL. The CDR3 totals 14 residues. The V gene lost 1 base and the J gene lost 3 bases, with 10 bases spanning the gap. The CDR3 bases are TGCGCCAGCAGCCAAGGCTACCAGAACTACGAGCAGTACTTC. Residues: CASSQGYQNYEQYF.

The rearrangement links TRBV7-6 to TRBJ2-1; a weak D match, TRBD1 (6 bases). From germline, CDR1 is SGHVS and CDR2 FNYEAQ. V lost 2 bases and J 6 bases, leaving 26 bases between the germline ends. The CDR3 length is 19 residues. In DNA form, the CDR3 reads TGTGCCAGCAGCTTAAAGGGGGTAGGGGGTACGGGATTCCCCAATGAGCAGTTCTTC. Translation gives CASSLKGVGGTGFPNEQFF.

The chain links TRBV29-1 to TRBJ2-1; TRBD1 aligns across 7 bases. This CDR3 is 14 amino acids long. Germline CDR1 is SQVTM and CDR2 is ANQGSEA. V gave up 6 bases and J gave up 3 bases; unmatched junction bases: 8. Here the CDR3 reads CSVISRGIYNEQFF. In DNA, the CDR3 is TGCAGCGTCATAAGCAGGGGGATCTACAATGAGCAGTTCTTC.

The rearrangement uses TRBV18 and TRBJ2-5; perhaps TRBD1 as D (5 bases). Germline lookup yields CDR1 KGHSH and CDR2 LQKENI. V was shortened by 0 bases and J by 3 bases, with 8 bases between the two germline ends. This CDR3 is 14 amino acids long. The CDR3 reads CASSPPEGEETQYF. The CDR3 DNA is TGTGCCAGCTCACCACCGGAAGGGGAAGAGACCCAGTACTTC.

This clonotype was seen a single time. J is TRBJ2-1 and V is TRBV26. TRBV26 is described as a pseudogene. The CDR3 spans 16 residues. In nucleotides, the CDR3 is TGTGCCAGCAGTTCTTTCTCAGGGAGCTCCTACAATGAGCAGTTCTTC. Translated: CASSSFSGSSYNEQFF.

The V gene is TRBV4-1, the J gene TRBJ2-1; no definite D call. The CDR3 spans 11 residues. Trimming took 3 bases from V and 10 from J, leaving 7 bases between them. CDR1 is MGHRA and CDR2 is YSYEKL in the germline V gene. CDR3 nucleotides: TGCGCCAGCAGCCATGGACCAGAGCAGTTCTTC. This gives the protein CASSHGPEQFF.

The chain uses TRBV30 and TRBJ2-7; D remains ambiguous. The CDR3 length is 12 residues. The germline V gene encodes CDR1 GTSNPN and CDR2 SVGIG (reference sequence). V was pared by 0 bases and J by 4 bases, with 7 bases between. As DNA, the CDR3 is TGTGCCTGGAGTGTTCAAGGTTACGAGCAGTACTTC. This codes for CAWSVQGYEQYF.